The 3 T cell receptor beta chains reported below all come from one sample, sequenced in a study of blood T cells in healthy people across ages. The second PCR ran roughly 7 to 12 cycles with a sample-barcoded 5' primer and J-beta primers. TCRdb reprocessed the 5' RACE reads via MiXCR and lists one record per CDR3 protein. This table has about 1.6 million distinct CDR3 sequences, around 36% appearing once. The sequencing sample was made of blood. All receptors derive from a woman under 40 in good health.

This clonotype was counted many times. CDR3 DNA sequence: TGCAGCGTTGGTCTTTCGACCCAGTACTTC. This gives the protein CSVGLSTQYF. This chain links TRBV29-1 with TRBJ2-5; D gene ambiguous. Germline CDR1 SQVTM, CDR2 ANQGSEA. This CDR3 is 10 amino acids long. V was pared by 4 bases and J by 7 bases, with 7 bases between.

The table lists this clonotype with a few counts. The J gene is TRBJ1-2, the V gene TRBV5-5; no reliable D call. The CDR3 has 14 residues. Germline V gene lookup returns CDR1 SGHKS and CDR2 YYEKEE (reference sequence). The V and J ends lost 2 bases and 3 bases respectively, with 11 bases between them. Here the CDR3 DNA reads TGTGCCAGCAGCTTTTCGGGTCTAGACTATGGCTACACCTTC. Amino acid sequence: CASSFSGLDYGYTF.

This clonotype came up many times. The chain joins TRBV10-3 to TRBJ2-1; a possible D gene is TRBD2 (5 bases). The CDR3 is 15 residues long. Germline assignment: CDR1 ENHRY and CDR2 SYGVKD. Trimming left V 3 bases short and J 3 bases short, with 12 bases between. The CDR3 nucleotides read TGTGCCATCAGTGACCGGGATTCCCTCTACAATGAGCAGTTCTTC. It codes for CAISDRDSLYNEQFF.